This passage covers 3 T cell receptor beta chains from one sample sequenced in a study of blood T cell repertoires in COVID-19. Measured with immunoSEQ multiplex PCR; TCRdb has only the in-frame clones, and not every one. Found here are about 55,000 clones, around 80% of them singletons; the top ten hold 5.5% to 6%. Sequencing was done on a sample of peripheral blood. These receptors all come from a human donor in a cohort sampled during active or convalescent COVID-19.

The chain is built from TRBV20-1 and TRBJ2-3; D gene uncertain. V was pared by 6 bases and J by 5 bases, with 6 bases between. The CDR3 runs 10 residues. CDR1 and CDR2 from the germline V gene are DFQATT and SNEGSKA (reference sequence). CDR3 in DNA: TGCAGTGCATACAGAGATACGCAGTATTTT. Protein: CSAYRDTQYF.

V and J are TRBV11-3 and TRBJ2-5, with 7 bases lining up with TRBD2. The CDR3 contains 15 residues. Trimming at V came to 2 bases and at J to 2 bases, leaving 5 bases not matched to a gene. Germline V gene sequence: CDR1 SGHNT, CDR2 YENEEA. CDR3 protein: CASSLTAGKQETQYF. The CDR3, as DNA: TGTGCCAGCAGCTTAACAGCGGGGAAGCAAGAGACCCAGTACTTC.

The gene calls are TRBV4-2 and TRBJ2-1, with D perhaps TRBD2 (5 bases). Germline CDR1 and CDR2: LGHNA and YNFKEQ. CDR3 length: 17 amino acids. V lost 1 base and J 2 bases, leaving 15 bases between the germline ends. The CDR3 here is CASSQGVANTAYNEQFF. CDR3 in DNA: TGTGCCAGCAGCCAAGGGGTAGCGAATACAGCCTACAATGAGCAGTTCTTC.